Listed here are 23 T cell receptor beta chains from one sample, sequenced in a study of blood T cell repertoires in COVID-19. Profiling relied on immunoSEQ multiplex PCR, and the TCRdb table lists in-frame clones only, not all of them. This table has about 190,000 clones, roughly 80% appearing once. The sequencing sample was made of peripheral blood. The receptors here all came from a human donor in a cohort sampled during active COVID-19.

The J gene is TRBJ1-2, the V gene TRBV5-1; TRBD1 is a possible D gene (5 bases). Between the trimmed V and J ends, which lost 4 bases and 3 bases, there was a span of 7 bases. CDR3 length: 12 residues. Germline V gene sequence: CDR1 SGHRS, CDR2 YFSETQ. The DNA of the CDR3 is TGCGCCAGCAGCAGGGGTGACTATGGCTACACCTTC. The encoded protein is CASSRGDYGYTF.

The chain links TRBV3-1 (or the pseudogene TRBV3-2) to TRBJ2-2; 7 nucleotides align to TRBD1. V trimming: 4 bases; J trimming: 4 bases; junction bases outside the gene matches: 3. The CDR3 is 14 residues long. The V gene's germline CDR1 is LGHDT and CDR2 YNNKEL (reference sequence). DNA of the CDR3: TGTGCCAGCAGCCGGGGGACAGCCACCGGGGAGCTGTTTTTT. Protein product: CASSRGTATGELFF.

This clone was detected only once. The same CDR3 is also encoded by other DNA sequences in this sample. This chain links TRBV5-1 with TRBJ2-2; 7 positions match TRBD1. V gave up 3 bases and J gave up 2 bases; unmatched junction bases: 4. Germline CDR1 reads SGHRS; CDR2 reads YFSETQ. The CDR3 loop spans 15 amino acids. The CDR3 DNA reads TGCGCCAGCAGCTCCGGGACAGCTAACACCGGGGAGCTGTTTTTT. This gives the protein CASSSGTANTGELFF.

The chain joins TRBV5-1 to TRBJ2-3, with 7 bases aligning to TRBD2. This CDR3 has 15 residues. Germline lookup yields CDR1 SGHRS and CDR2 YFSETQ. The V segment lost 7 bases and the J segment 4 bases; nucleotides outside the gene matches: 12. In nucleotides, the CDR3 is TGCGCCAGCTCGGGGGGAGGCAGCCGGTCAGATACGCAGTATTTT. This translates into CASSGGGSRSDTQYF.

The gene calls are TRBV1 and TRBJ1-1; the DNA was not used to check the table's D call, TRBD1. TRBV1 is a pseudogene segment. The CDR3 is made up of 13 amino acids. In DNA form, the CDR3 reads TGCACCCCCCCGCAGGGAAAGAACACTGAAGCTTTCTTT. This sequence encodes CTPPQGKNTEAFF.

This sequence joins TRBV27 and TRBJ2-1, with 12 bases that match TRBD1. Germline V CDR1 and CDR2: MNHEY, SMNVEV (reference sequence). This CDR3 is 17 amino acids long. Unmatched junction bases numbered 11, after V lost 5 bases and J lost 6 bases. The CDR3 nucleotides are TGTGCCAGCAGTCCGGGGACCGGGACAGGGGGCGTCAATGAGCAGTTCTTC. Protein product: CASSPGTGTGGVNEQFF.

J is TRBJ1-2 and V is TRBV18, with 8 bases matching TRBD1. J lost 5 bases, V lost 3 bases, and 2 bases had no gene match. Germline CDR1 reads KGHSH; CDR2 reads LQKENI. The CDR3 contains 13 residues. The CDR3 DNA follows: TGTGCCAGCTCACCGAGGACAGGGTATGGCTACACCTTC. Residues: CASSPRTGYGYTF.

The chain is built from TRBV2 and TRBJ2-5; a possible D gene is TRBD2 (5 bases). V was trimmed by 4 bases and J by 1 base, leaving 10 bases between them. CDR1 and CDR2 from the germline V gene are SNHLY and FYNNEI. The CDR3 runs to 14 residues. The CDR3: CASSGSGSQETQYF. As DNA, the CDR3 is TGTGCCAGCAGTGGAAGCGGCTCCCAAGAGACCCAGTACTTC.

This chain links TRBV7-8 with TRBJ2-5; tentatively, D is TRBD2 (5 bases). The CDR3 has 14 residues. V gave up 2 bases and J gave up 4 bases, with 11 bases separating them. Germline V gives CDR1 SGHVS, CDR2 FQNEAQ. Here the CDR3 reads CASSLPLVSETQYF. In DNA, the CDR3 is TGTGCCAGCAGCTTACCACTAGTGTCAGAGACCCAGTACTTC. Based on the CDR3 plus reference TRBV7-8 and TRBJ2-5, the full variable domain is GAGVSQSPRYKVAKRGQDVALRCDPISGHVSLFWYQQALGQGPEFLTYFQNEAQLDKSGLPSDRFFAERPEGSVSTLKIQRTQQEDSAVYLCASSLPLVSETQYFGPGTRLLVL.

V is TRBV6-1 and J is TRBJ1-2; 8 bases align to TRBD1. Germline values: CDR1 MNHNS, CDR2 SASEGT. With V trimmed by 1 base and J by 4 bases, 5 bases remained unmatched. The CDR3 length is 15 residues. Here the CDR3 reads CASSEGRDRFYGYTF. CDR3 in DNA: TGTGCCAGCAGTGAAGGCAGGGACAGGTTCTATGGCTACACCTTC.

This chain joins TRBV7-9 and TRBJ1-2, with no clear D. Looked up from germline, CDR1 is SEHNR and CDR2 is FQNEAQ (reference sequence). The germline V and J ends were trimmed by 2 bases and 4 bases, with 5 bases remaining between them. The CDR3 length is 12 residues. The CDR3 loop reads CASSLWAYGYTF. The CDR3 DNA is TGTGCCAGCAGCTTATGGGCCTATGGCTACACCTTC.

The chain recombines TRBV7-8 with TRBJ2-5; 7 bases line up with TRBD2. The V gene end was trimmed by 5 bases and the J gene end by 5 bases; junction bases not matched to a gene: 11. This CDR3 is 15 amino acids long. Germline V gives CDR1 SGHVS, CDR2 FQNEAQ. CDR3 in amino acids: CASSPRGGVLETQYF. The CDR3 nucleotides are TGTGCCAGCAGCCCACGCGGGGGAGTTCTGGAGACCCAGTACTTC.

This chain uses TRBV6-5 with TRBJ2-6; TRBD2 is a possible D gene (5 bases). CDR1 is MNHEY, CDR2 SVGAGI, per germline. V was cut by 7 bases and J by 11 bases, with 9 bases left in between. The CDR3 extends over 11 amino acids. The CDR3 here is CASMEVDVLTF. For the CDR3, the DNA is TGTGCCAGCATGGAGGTAGACGTCCTGACTTTC.

CDR3 sequence: CASTPSGVYGYTF. For the CDR3, the DNA is TGTGCCAGCACCCCCTCGGGAGTCTATGGCTACACCTTC. This sequence joins TRBV28 and TRBJ1-2; D is undetermined. V lost 7 bases and J lost 4, with 13 bases in between. This CDR3 has 13 residues. Germline V gene lookup returns CDR1 MDHEN and CDR2 SYDVKM.

The chain has TRBV28 and TRBJ1-3, with TRBD1 matching over 9 bases. Germline lookup yields CDR1 MDHEN and CDR2 SYDVKM. V lost 7 bases, J lost 0 bases, and 7 bases stayed unmatched. The CDR3 covers 16 residues. The CDR3 bases are TGTGCCAGCACGGGACAGGGCAGGTCCTCTGGAAACACCATATATTTT. It yields the protein CASTGQGRSSGNTIYF.

The chain couples TRBV7-3 to TRBJ2-5; TRBD2 is a possible D gene (5 bases). Trimming stripped 2 bases from V and 2 bases from J, with 6 bases between. The CDR3 length is 13 residues. Germline V CDR1 and CDR2: SGHTA, FQGTGA. CDR3 bases: TGTGCCAGCAGCTTATGGGAGCAAGAGACCCAGTACTTC. This codes for CASSLWEQETQYF.

The chain recombines TRBV27 with TRBJ1-5, with D uncertain. V was clipped by 3 bases and J by 2 bases, with 14 bases between them. This CDR3 has 16 residues. Germline CDR1 MNHEY, CDR2 SMNVEV (reference sequence). DNA of the CDR3: TGTGCCAGCAGTTTCACGCCTACGGGTGGCAATCAGCCCCAGCATTTT. It yields the protein CASSFTPTGGNQPQHF.

This chain joins TRBV27 and TRBJ2-1; 10 bases align to TRBD1. The CDR3 is made up of 13 amino acids. The V gene end was trimmed by 6 bases and the J gene end by 7 bases; junction bases not matched to a gene: 3. The germline V gene encodes CDR1 MNHEY and CDR2 SMNVEV (reference sequence). The CDR3 DNA sequence: TGTGCCAGCAGAAGGACAGGGGGAAATGAGCAGTTCTTC. Its translation: CASRRTGGNEQFF.

The V call is TRBV6-2 or TRBV6-3, the J call TRBJ1-5; D is unclear. Trimming took off 1 base at V and 7 bases at J, with 14 bases between the two ends. Germline V lookup: CDR1 MNHEY, CDR2 SVGEGT. The CDR3 covers 15 residues. The CDR3 region is CASSYYSMYPQPQHF. The CDR3 region has the DNA TGTGCCAGCAGTTACTACAGCATGTACCCGCAGCCCCAGCATTTT.

The V gene is TRBV5-1, the J gene TRBJ2-5; 11 bases match TRBD2. V lost 4 bases and J lost 5; bases outside the gene matches: 7. Germline V gene data show CDR1 as SGHRS and CDR2 as YFSETQ. This CDR3 is built from 15 residues. CDR3 bases: TGCGCCAGCAGCGAGGGACTAGCGGTATGGGAGACCCAGTACTTC. It translates to CASSEGLAVWETQYF.

This clone was seen only once. This rearrangement joins TRBV5-8 to TRBJ2-1; 13 bases match TRBD2. The CDR3 is 15 residues long. V trimming: 0 bases; J trimming: 7 bases; junction bases outside the gene matches: 1. Germline lookup yields CDR1 SGHTS and CDR2 YDEGEE. The CDR3 sequence: CASSLGTSGSNEQFF. CDR3 DNA: TGTGCCAGCAGCTTGGGGACTAGCGGGAGTAATGAGCAGTTCTTC.

Note on this clone: The sample carries other DNA sequences with the same CDR3. J is TRBJ2-5 and V is TRBV6-5; TRBD1 aligns across 8 bases. The CDR3 length is 13 residues. The V segment lost 5 bases and the J segment 2 bases; nucleotides outside the gene matches: 1. In germline, CDR1 is MNHEY, CDR2 SVGAGI. The CDR3 loop reads CASSRDRQETQYF. DNA of the CDR3: TGTGCCAGCAGTCGGGACAGGCAAGAGACCCAGTACTTC.

The V and J genes are TRBV4-1 and TRBJ1-6; the D gene is possibly TRBD1 (5 bases). V lost 0 bases, J lost 6 bases, and 9 bases lay in between. Germline assignment: CDR1 MGHRA and CDR2 YSYEKL. The CDR3 is made up of 15 amino acids. The CDR3 reads CASSQEGLRNSPLHF. For the CDR3, the DNA is TGCGCCAGCAGCCAAGAGGGACTTCGTAATTCACCCCTCCACTTT.